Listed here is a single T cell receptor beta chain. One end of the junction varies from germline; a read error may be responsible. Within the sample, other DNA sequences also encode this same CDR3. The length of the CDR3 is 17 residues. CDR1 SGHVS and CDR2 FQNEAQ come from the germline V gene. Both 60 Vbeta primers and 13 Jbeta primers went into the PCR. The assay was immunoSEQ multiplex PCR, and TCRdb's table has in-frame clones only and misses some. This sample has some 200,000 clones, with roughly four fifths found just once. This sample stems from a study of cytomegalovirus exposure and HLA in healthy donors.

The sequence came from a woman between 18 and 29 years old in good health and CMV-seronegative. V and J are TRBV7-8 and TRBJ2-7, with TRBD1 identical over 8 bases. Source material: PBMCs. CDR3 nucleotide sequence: TGTGCCAGCAGCGCCGGGACAGGCTTACCCTCCCTCTACGAGCAGTACTTT. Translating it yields CASSAGTGLPSLYEQYF.